The source of this TCR beta chain is a study of cytomegalovirus exposure and HLA in healthy donors. Germline-derived CDR1 and CDR2 are SEHNR and FQNEAQ (reference sequence). This CDR3 has 14 residues. V dropped 1 base and J dropped 12; count of bases not matched to a gene: 8. Both 60 Vbeta primers and 13 Jbeta primers went into the PCR. Only in-frame clones appear in the TCRdb table, and some are missing; sequencing was by immunoSEQ multiplex PCR. Of approximately 180,000 clones in the sample, more than 65% were seen once. The source is a woman aged 25-40 years in good health and CMV-seronegative. The sequencing input was PBMCs. V and J are TRBV7-9 and TRBJ2-1, with 8 bases identical to TRBD2. The CDR3 sequence: CASSLGGSGLAQFF. The CDR3 DNA is TGTGCCAGCAGCTTAGGGGGTAGCGGACTAGCGCAGTTCTTC.